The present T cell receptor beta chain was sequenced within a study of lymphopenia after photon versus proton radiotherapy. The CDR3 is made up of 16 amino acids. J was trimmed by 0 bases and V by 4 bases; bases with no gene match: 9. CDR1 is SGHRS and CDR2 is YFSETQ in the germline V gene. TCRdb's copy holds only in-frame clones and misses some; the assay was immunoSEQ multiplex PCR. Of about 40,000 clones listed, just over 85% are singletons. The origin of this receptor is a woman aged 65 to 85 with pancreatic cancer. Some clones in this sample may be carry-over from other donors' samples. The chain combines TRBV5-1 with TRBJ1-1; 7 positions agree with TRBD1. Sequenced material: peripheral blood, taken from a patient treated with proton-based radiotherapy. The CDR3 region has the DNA TGCGCCAGCAGCAGGACAGGCAATTTTATGAACACTGAAGCTTTCTTT. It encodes CASSRTGNFMNTEAFF. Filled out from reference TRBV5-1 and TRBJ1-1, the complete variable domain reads KAGVTQTPRYLIKTRGQQVTLSCSPISGHRSVSWYQQTPGQGLQFLFEYFSETQRNKGNFPGRFSGRQFSNSRSEMNVSTLELGDSALYLCASSRTGNFMNTEAFFGQGTRLTVV.